This is a list of T cell receptor beta chains from one sample in a study of cytomegalovirus exposure and HLA in healthy donors. Clones were read by immunoSEQ multiplex PCR, and TCRdb kept only the in-frame ones, dropping some. Of roughly 100,000 clones in the sample, 50% to 80% were seen once. Sequencing used PBMCs. The receptors derive from a man aged 60 to 75 in good health and CMV-seronegative. CDR3s include the opening cysteine and the closing phenylalanine or tryptophan. A D gene is named only where the DNA matches it firmly. Clone size is shown for a subset of rows, as once, few, many or a class of expanded clone.

>-|TRBJ2-5|TRBV6-5|-
CASSRQAQETQYF
TGTGCCAGCAGTCGACAGGCCCAAGAGACCCAGTACTTC
>-|TRBJ2-7|TRBV25-1|TRBD2
CASSEWGGRGYEQYF
TGTGCCAGTAGTGAATGGGGGGGGAGAGGCTACGAGCAGTACTTC
>-|TRBJ1-1|TRBV28|-
CASSSPVLNTEAFF
TGTGCCAGCAGTTCCCCCGTTTTGAACACTGAAGCTTTCTTT
>-|TRBJ2-1|TRBV29-1|-
CSATSTSMGGEQFF
TGCAGCGCCACCTCGACTAGTATGGGCGGTGAGCAGTTCTTC
>-|TRBJ1-1|TRBV6-5|-
CASSYDSHEAFF
TGTGCCAGCAGTTACGACAGCCATGAAGCTTTCTTT
>few|TRBJ2-6|TRBV19|TRBD1
CASSPQQGRPQANVLTF
TGTGCCAGTAGCCCCCAACAGGGGCGGCCGCAGGCCAACGTCCTGACTTTC
>few|TRBJ2-3|TRBV9|TRBD2
CASSTPWGGLTDTQYF
TGTGCCAGCAGCACCCCCTGGGGGGGTCTCACAGATACGCAGTATTTT
>few|TRBJ1-6|TRBV27|TRBD1
CASRNRGLSNSPLHF
TGTGCCAGCAGGAACAGGGGGCTTTCTAATTCACCCCTCCACTTT
>once|TRBJ2-2|TRBV19|TRBD1
CASTGGGAFVSTGELFF
TGTGCCAGTACAGGGGGCGGTGCATTTGTTTCCACCGGGGAGCTGTTTTTT
>few|TRBJ1-5|TRBV4-1|-
CASSQDGDFNQPQHF
TGCGCCAGCAGCCAAGATGGGGACTTCAATCAGCCCCAGCATTTT
>-|TRBJ1-2|TRBV7-9|-
CASSLGSGGAGYGYTF
TGTGCCAGCAGCTTAGGTTCGGGGGGCGCGGGCTATGGCTACACCTTC
>-|TRBJ1-6|TRBV27|TRBD1
CASSLVRGSGPDSPLHF
TGTGCCAGCAGTTTAGTCAGGGGGTCGGGACCCGATTCACCCCTCCACTTT
>-|TRBJ2-7|TRBV15|TRBD1
CATSREQGLVEQYF
TGTGCCACCAGCAGAGAACAGGGGCTGGTCGAGCAGTACTTC
>-|TRBJ2-5|TRBV14|TRBD1
CASSQGQGETQYF
TGTGCCAGCAGCCAAGGACAGGGTGAGACCCAGTACTTC
>few|TRBJ2-2|TRBV6-5|-
CASSEGSGAGELFF
TGTGCCAGCAGTGAAGGATCAGGGGCCGGGGAGCTGTTTTTT
>-|TRBJ2-3|TRBV15|TRBD1
CATSRDADRDTDTQYF
TGTGCCACCAGCAGAGATGCGGACAGGGATACAGATACGCAGTATTTT
>-|TRBJ2-5|TRBV5-5|TRBD1
CASSSPGQPRTTQETQYF
TGTGCCAGCAGCTCACCGGGACAGCCGAGAACCACCCAAGAGACCCAGTACTTC
>-|TRBJ2-3|TRBV9|-
CASSIKQGRHTDTQYF
TGTGCCAGCAGCATCAAACAGGGTCGGCACACAGATACGCAGTATTTT
>-|TRBJ2-7|TRBV7-6|TRBD1
CASSFQGTGMVEQYF
TGTGCCAGCAGCTTTCAAGGGACAGGGATGGTCGAGCAGTACTTC
>few|TRBJ2-5|TRBV28|-
CASSLFATGETQYF
TGTGCCAGCAGTTTATTCGCTACCGGAGAGACCCAGTACTTC
>few|TRBJ2-2|TRBV11-3|TRBD2
CASSLSATSGGITGELFF
TGTGCCAGCAGCTTGTCGGCGACTAGCGGGGGTATCACCGGGGAGCTGTTTTTT
>few|TRBJ1-6|TRBV27|-
CASSLNGGLSPLHF
TGTGCCAGCAGTTTAAACGGGGGGCTTTCACCCCTCCACTTT
>-|TRBJ2-4|TRBV29-1|TRBD2
CSVGGGGGDIQYF
TGCAGCGTTGGTGGCGGGGGGGGTGACATTCAGTACTTC